The clone carrying this TCR beta chain showed up just a few times. Relative to the germline gene, one junction end is altered; a read error may explain this. The PCR template was genomic DNA. Amplification of the beta chain CDR3 used 30 forward and 13 reverse multiplex primers. TCRdb reprocessed the multiplex PCR reads via MiXCR and lists one record per CDR3 protein. The table records 270,000 or so distinct CDR3 sequences, approximately 45% of them present only once. The sample comes from a study of type 1 and type 2 diabetes patients. Study-wide background: T cells were magnetically sorted from PBMCs as CD4+ or CD8+ subsets. Across the study, 15 million to 20 million paired-end reads were produced.

This CDR3 has 12 amino acids. The germline gives CDR1 SGHRS, CDR2 YFSETQ. The clonotype originates from a man between 18 and 35 years old with type 2 diabetes. Sequencing input: peripheral blood mononuclear cells (PBMCs). V and J are TRBV5-1 and TRBJ1-1; D uncertain. Written as DNA, the CDR3 is TGTGCCAGCAGCCCGGATGGGGAAAGAGCCTTCTTT. Translating it yields CASSPDGERAFF.